This T cell receptor (beta chain) stems from a study of cytomegalovirus exposure and HLA in healthy donors. Using immunoSEQ multiplex PCR, the repertoire was profiled, and TCRdb retains in-frame clones only, with some absent. The sample holds 90,000 to 100,000 clones, roughly 87% seen once. In germline, CDR1 is SGHNT, CDR2 YYREEE (reference sequence). J gave up 6 bases and V 4 bases, and 7 bases lay outside the gene matches. CDR3 length equals 16 residues. The source material was PBMCs. This TCR was sampled from a man aged 18 to 29 in good health and CMV-seropositive. The chain uses TRBV5-4 and TRBJ2-5; 15 bases are shared with TRBD2. Written as DNA, the CDR3 is TGTGCCAGCAGCGCTGGACTAGCGGGGGGGAGGAAGACCCAGTACTTC. Translated: CASSAGLAGGRKTQYF.